A single T cell receptor (beta chain) is shown here with its context. What this receptor recognizes is not known. Base quality data are lacking; no much larger clone is found one base away. Another Seattle source contributed samples from volunteer blood donors who had recovered from COVID-19. Whole blood was collected in K2EDTA tubes by collaborating institutions according to the institutions' own protocols. For TCRbeta analysis, collaborators shipped samples in one of three forms: frozen whole blood, isolated PBMCs, or DNA extracted from either of those sample types. TCRbeta CDR3 regions were amplified from genomic DNA using the immunoSEQ Assay, a bias-controlled multiplex PCR. The source study handled its data this way. Nucleated cell counts per sample were estimated from amplification of reference gene primers within the assay. To quantify the absolute abundance of each unique TCRbeta CDR3 rearrangement, sequence reads were collapsed and filtered. For each sample, productive Simpson clonality was calculated as the square root of Simpson's diversity index over productive rearrangements. In its TCRdb copy, this immuneACCESS table keeps in-frame sequences only and misses some clones. Where compared with another copy, unresolved V genes explain less than half of these, and the others have no known cause. The V and J calls and clone size were taken over from that table, and D and trimming were inferred from the DNA. The sample records roughly 200,000 clones, around nine tenths of which are singletons. In total, the top ten clones hold 6.2% of the sample.

The cysteine opens and the phenylalanine closes a CDR3 of 14 amino acids. The CDR3 DNA has 42 bases and is translated from base 1. V is pared back by 7 bases and J by 4 bases, with 16 bases lying between the germline termini. The germline V gene (reference sequence) yields LNHDA for CDR1 and SQIVND for CDR2. This entry belongs to a study of blood T cell repertoires in COVID-19 (dated by TCRdb to 2018 to 2020). Context from the whole study: Samples from collaborators originated in the United States, Italy and Spain and spanned both the acute and convalescent phases of COVID-19. The prospective study material was composed of cDNA or gDNA derived from T cells, B-cell-depleted T cells, or PBMCs. A freely available public database, intended as a resource for researchers studying the immune response to SARS-CoV-2, is where the repertoires were released. Sample metadata almost always included a de-identified subject ID, COVID-19 status, age in years and sex. The samples were drawn from the first 160 participants of the ongoing ImmuneRACE study and from roughly 1,300 subjects provided by 6 global collaborators. The dataset comprised deeply sampled blood TCRbeta repertoires from subjects exposed to, actively infected with, or recovered from COVID-19. HLA class I and class II types, where available, came from metadata supplied by the sample provider rather than from assay-based typing.

The research as a whole found: The amount of clinical and demographic metadata varied by source and participant and was provided uncurated.

This TCR derives from a man between 60 and 75 years old who had recovered from COVID-19. The rearrangement combines TRBV19 with TRBJ1-1; no confident D gene assignment can be made. Sample: peripheral blood. The DNA sequence is as follows: TGTGCCAGTATCTCGACGCGGGGAGGCACTGAAGCTTTCTTT. It translates to CASISTRGGTEAFF.